This T cell receptor beta chain was documented in a study of cytomegalovirus exposure and HLA in healthy donors. Study-level points and caveats: About 87% or about 30% of the time was how often most TCR beta V segments were productive, according to an earlier analysis. Further analysis was carried out later, and it showed several of the most significant clusters appearing linked to common viral pathogens. Later, an analysis showed that TCR beta chains associated with HLA were more clonally expanded than others that were equally common.

Points on this clone: No antigen is known for it.

The CDR3 has 15 residues. Trimming cost V 4 bases and J 5 bases, with 15 bases left between them. Germline assignment: CDR1 LGHNA and CDR2 YNFKEQ. The PCR made use of 60 Vbeta and 13 Jbeta primers. Per the original data handling: An analysis that came later counted 80 million or so unique TCR beta chains, around 12 million shared. Using immunoSEQ multiplex PCR, the repertoire was profiled, and TCRdb retains in-frame clones only, with some absent. V, J and clone size were drawn from that table, and D and trimming were deduced from the DNA. The sample carries about 160,000 clones, about 88% recorded once.

The sequence came from a man aged 18 to 35 in good health and CMV-seropositive. The chain carries TRBV4-2 and TRBJ2-1, with a weak D call TRBD1 (6 bases). Sequences were obtained from PBMCs. CDR3 protein: CASSPTDSENNEQFF. The CDR3 nucleotides are TGTGCCAGCAGCCCAACGGACAGCGAAAACAATGAGCAGTTCTTC.